This TCR beta chain was identified in a study of human T cells and chemical hapten exposure. Whole-study results and caveats: Expanded TCR sets contained significantly more large CDR3 similarity clusters than controls.

Time point defined: patch test 1, 2 weeks after DPC sensitization. Specified treatment: therapeutic diphenylcyclopropenone sensitization with weekly scalp DPC. TCRdb re-derived calls from the RACE reads in MiXCR, one entry per CDR3 protein. Found here are 55,000 to 85,000 distinct CDR3 sequences, around 9.8% of them singletons; the top ten hold 3% to 4%. This clonotype was counted at least ten times. The antigen is unknown. The receptor's source is a woman aged 40 to 50 with alopecia areata. Some clones in this sample may be carry-over from other donors' samples. Sequencing used whole blood, obtained in connection with sensitization to the hapten diphenylcyclopropenone (DPC).

CDR3 loop: CASSLFKGVGEKLFF. The CDR3 nucleotides read TGTGCCAGCAGCTTGTTTAAGGGGGTCGGGGAAAAACTGTTTTTT. The V call is TRBV11-2, the J call TRBJ1-4, with D possibly TRBD1 on 6 matching bases. V dropped 3 bases and J dropped 8 bases, with 16 bases sitting between them. The CDR3 has 15 amino acids. Germline lookup yields CDR1 SGHAT and CDR2 FQNNGV.